This T cell receptor (beta chain) was obtained from a study of blood T cell repertoires in COVID-19. Study-wide background: In each case, the material was cDNA or gDNA derived from T cells, B-cell-depleted T cells, or PBMCs.

V shed 2 bases and J 7 bases; nucleotides not matched to a gene: 6. The CDR3 totals 15 residues. Germline V gene data show CDR1 as SGHTA and CDR2 as FQGNSA. Participants' reported clinical history set cohort assignment. Per the original methods: Nucleated cell counts were estimated from reference gene primer amplification. Sequencing was performed with immunoSEQ multiplex PCR; in TCRdb, only in-frame clones are kept and a portion is missing. V and J calls and clone size come straight from that table; D and trimming were deduced from the DNA. The sample includes some 300,000 clones, roughly 91% of them seen just once.

The sequence was obtained from a woman aged 60 to 75 in a cohort exposed to, infected with or recovered from COVID-19 (not recorded which). The V and J genes are TRBV7-2 and TRBJ2-1; 9 bases align to TRBD2. The sample consisted of PBMCs or T cells enriched from blood (not recorded which). CDR3 coding DNA: TGTGCCAGCAGCTTACGCGGGAGGGCATCTAATGAGCAGTTCTTC. This encodes CASSLRGRASNEQFF.